The 2 T cell receptor beta chains below were found in one sample sequenced in a study of T cell responses to AZD1222 COVID-19 vaccine. Method: immunoSEQ multiplex PCR; TCRdb's copy keeps in-frame clones and lacks some. The sample includes 120,000 or so clones, 80% to 90% of them seen just once. The sequencing used peripheral blood, collected on day 0 of AZD1222 vaccination. The receptors were sampled from an adult in good health.

The chain employs TRBV3-1 (or the pseudogene TRBV3-2) and TRBJ2-2; 7 positions match TRBD1. Unmatched junction bases numbered 9, after V lost 3 bases and J lost 5 bases. This CDR3 is built from 16 residues. The germline V gene encodes CDR1 LGHDT and CDR2 YNNKEL (reference sequence). This CDR3 reads CASSQNRGLRTGELFF. The DNA for the CDR3 is TGTGCCAGCAGCCAGAACAGGGGTCTGAGGACCGGGGAGCTGTTTTTT.

This chain's CDR3 is CASSFSKGSGELFF. The CDR3 nucleotides read TGTGCCAGCAGCTTCAGTAAAGGGTCCGGGGAGCTGTTTTTT. The genes are TRBV11-2 and TRBJ2-2; D unresolved. This CDR3 spans 14 amino acids. Trimming stripped 3 bases from V and 6 bases from J, with 11 bases between. Germline V gives CDR1 SGHAT, CDR2 FQNNGV. The entire variable domain, with the rest obtained from reference TRBV11-2 and TRBJ2-2, is as follows: EAGVAQSPRYKIIEKRQSVAFWCNPISGHATLYWYQQILGQGPKLLIQFQNNGVVDDSQLPKDRFSAERLKGVDSTLKIQPAKLEDSAVYLCASSFSKGSGELFFGEGSRLTVL.